The clone carrying this TCR gamma chain has more than one count but fewer than ten. The target antigen is unknown. TCRdb's protein, taken from a much larger clone, differs from this DNA's translation at residue 6, likely owing to a read error; the protein displayed comes from the DNA. These data belong to a study of gamma delta lymphoproliferative disorders and STAT genes. Study-level information: Each gamma-chain library started from at least 50 ng of genomic DNA, using the LymphoTrack Dx TCRG Assay. The EuroClonality-NGS protocol was used to prepare delta libraries. General study results and limits: Low-frequency NGS calls may be less specific; leukemic clone sharing needs confirmation. Patient-control comparisons may be limited by differing T cell maturation stages.

The CDR3 is 14 amino acids. Losses at the gene ends were 5 bases for V and 3 bases for J; bases not matched to a gene: 10. Germline V gene sequence: CDR1 EGSTGY, CDR2 YDSYTSSV. The receptor sequences were amplified from genomic DNA of peripheral blood mononuclear cells. TCRdb re-processed the multiplex PCR reads via CATT. Of about 1,900 gamma-chain clones listed, around 18% are singletons. The sequenced sample consisted of blood. The TCR sequence derives from a human donor in good health. The chain carries TRGV4 and TRGJ1 or TRGJ2. TCRdb gives no J gene; it was assigned here by matching the DNA to germline. The CDR3: CATWVLYSYYKKLF. The CDR3 nucleotides are TGTGCCACCTGGGTTTTATATTCTTATTATAAGAAACTCTTT.